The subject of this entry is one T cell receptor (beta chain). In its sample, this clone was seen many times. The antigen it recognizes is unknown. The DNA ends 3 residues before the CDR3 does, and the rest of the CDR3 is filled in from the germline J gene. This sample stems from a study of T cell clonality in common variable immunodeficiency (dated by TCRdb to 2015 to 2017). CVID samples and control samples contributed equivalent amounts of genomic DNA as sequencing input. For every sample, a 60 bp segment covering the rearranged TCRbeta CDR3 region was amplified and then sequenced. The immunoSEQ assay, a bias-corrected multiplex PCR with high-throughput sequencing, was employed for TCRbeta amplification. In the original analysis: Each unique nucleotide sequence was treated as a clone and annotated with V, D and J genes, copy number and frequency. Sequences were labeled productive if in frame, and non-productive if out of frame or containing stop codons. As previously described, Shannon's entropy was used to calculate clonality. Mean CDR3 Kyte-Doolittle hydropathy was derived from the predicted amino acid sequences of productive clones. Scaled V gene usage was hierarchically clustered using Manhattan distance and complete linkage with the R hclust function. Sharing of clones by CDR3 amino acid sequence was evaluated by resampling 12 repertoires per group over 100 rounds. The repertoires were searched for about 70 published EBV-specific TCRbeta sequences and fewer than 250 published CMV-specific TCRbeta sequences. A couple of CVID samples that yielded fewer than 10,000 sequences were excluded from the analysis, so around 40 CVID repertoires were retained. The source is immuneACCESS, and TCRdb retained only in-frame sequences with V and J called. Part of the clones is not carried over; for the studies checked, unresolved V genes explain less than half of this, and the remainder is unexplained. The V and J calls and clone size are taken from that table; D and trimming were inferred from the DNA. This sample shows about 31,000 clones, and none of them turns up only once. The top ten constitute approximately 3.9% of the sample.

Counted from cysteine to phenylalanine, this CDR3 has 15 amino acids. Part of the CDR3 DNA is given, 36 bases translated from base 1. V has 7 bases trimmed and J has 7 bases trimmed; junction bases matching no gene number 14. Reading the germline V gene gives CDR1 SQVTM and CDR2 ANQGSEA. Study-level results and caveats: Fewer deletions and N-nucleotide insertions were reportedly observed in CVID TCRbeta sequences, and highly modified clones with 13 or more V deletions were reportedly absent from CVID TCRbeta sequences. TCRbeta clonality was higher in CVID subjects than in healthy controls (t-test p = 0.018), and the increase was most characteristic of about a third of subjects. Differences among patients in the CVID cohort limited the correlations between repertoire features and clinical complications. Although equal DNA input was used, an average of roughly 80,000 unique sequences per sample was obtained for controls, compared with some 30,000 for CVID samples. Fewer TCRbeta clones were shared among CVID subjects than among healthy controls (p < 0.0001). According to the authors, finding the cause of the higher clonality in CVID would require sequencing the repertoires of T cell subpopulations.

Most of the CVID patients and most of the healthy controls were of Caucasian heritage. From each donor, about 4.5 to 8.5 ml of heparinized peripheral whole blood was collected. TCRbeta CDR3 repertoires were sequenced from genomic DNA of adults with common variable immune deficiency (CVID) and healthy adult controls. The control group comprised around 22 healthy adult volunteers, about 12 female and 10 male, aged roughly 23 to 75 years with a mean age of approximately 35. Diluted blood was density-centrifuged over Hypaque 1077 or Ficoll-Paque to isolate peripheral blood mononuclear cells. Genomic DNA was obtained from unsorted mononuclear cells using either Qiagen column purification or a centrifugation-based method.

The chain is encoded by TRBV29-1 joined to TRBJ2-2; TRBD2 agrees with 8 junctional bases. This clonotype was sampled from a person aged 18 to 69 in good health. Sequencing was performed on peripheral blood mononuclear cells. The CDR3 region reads CSGGGSGNPGGELFF. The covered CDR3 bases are TGCAGCGGGGGGGGTAGCGGGAATCCGGGCGGGGAG.